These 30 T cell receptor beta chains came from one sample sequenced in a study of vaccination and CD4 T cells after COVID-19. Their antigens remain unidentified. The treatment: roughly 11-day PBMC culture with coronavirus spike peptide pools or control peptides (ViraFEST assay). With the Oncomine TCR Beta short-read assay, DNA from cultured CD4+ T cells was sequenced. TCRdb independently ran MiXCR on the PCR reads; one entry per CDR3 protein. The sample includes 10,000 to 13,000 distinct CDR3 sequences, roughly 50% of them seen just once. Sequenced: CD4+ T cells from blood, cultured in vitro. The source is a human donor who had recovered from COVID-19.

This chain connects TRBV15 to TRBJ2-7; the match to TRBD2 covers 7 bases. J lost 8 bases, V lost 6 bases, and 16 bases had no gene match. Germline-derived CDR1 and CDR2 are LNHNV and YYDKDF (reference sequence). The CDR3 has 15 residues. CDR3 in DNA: TGTGCCACCAGTCCCGGTGGGCGGGAGATAGGGAAGCAGTACTTC. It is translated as CATSPGGREIGKQYF.

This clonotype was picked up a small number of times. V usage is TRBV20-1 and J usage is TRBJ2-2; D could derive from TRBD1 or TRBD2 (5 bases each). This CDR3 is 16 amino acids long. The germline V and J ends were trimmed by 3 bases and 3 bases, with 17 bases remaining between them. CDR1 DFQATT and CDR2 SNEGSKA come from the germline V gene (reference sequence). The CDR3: CSASVSGGEDTGELFF. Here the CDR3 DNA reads TGCAGTGCTAGCGTATCTGGGGGTGAGGACACCGGGGAGCTGTTTTTT.

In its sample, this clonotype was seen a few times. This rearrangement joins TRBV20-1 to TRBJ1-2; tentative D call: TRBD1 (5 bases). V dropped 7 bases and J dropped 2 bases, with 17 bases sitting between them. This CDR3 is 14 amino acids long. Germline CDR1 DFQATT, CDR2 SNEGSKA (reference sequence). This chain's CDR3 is CSGTYMGGNYGYTF. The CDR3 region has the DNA TGCAGTGGGACATACATGGGTGGAAACTATGGCTACACCTTC.

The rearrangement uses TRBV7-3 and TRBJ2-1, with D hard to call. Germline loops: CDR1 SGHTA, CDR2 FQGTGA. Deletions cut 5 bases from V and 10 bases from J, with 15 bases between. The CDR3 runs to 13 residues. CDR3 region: CASSPTIGGEQFF. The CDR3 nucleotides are TGTGCCAGCAGCCCCACGATAGGCGGAGAGCAGTTCTTC.

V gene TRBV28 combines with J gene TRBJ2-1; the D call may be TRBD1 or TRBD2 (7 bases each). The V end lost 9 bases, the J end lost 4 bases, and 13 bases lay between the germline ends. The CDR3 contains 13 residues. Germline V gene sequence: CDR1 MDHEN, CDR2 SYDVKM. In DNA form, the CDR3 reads TGTGCCAGTCAGGGGGGGATGTACAATGAGCAGTTCTTC. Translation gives CASQGGMYNEQFF.

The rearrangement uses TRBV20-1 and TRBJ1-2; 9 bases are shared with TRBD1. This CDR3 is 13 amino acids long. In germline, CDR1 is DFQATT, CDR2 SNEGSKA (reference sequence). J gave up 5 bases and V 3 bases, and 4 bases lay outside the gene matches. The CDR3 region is CSASLGQGYGYTF. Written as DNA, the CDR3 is TGCAGTGCTAGCCTAGGACAGGGGTATGGCTACACCTTC.

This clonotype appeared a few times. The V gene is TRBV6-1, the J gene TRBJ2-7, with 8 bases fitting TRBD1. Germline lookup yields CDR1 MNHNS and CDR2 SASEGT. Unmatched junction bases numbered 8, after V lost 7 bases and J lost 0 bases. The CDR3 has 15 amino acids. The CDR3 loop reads CASTPGQASSYEQYF. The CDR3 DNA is TGTGCCAGCACCCCGGGACAGGCGAGCTCCTACGAGCAGTACTTC.

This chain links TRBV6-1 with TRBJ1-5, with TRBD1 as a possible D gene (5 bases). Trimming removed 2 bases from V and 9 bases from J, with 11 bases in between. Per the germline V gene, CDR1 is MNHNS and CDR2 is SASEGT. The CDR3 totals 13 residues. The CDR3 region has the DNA TGTGCCAGCAGTGAACAAGGGGATCTGCCCCAGCATTTT. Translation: CASSEQGDLPQHF.

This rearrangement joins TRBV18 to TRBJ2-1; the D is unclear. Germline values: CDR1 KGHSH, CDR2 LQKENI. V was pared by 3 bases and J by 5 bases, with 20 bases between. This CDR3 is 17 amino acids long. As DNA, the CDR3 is TGTGCCAGCTCACCCCGACACCGGACGATAGGAGACAATGAGCAGTTCTTC. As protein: CASSPRHRTIGDNEQFF.

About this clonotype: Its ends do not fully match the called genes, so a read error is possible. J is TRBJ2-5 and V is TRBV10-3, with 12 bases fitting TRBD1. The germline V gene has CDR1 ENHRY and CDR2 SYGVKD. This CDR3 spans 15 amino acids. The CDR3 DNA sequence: TGTGCCATAGGGACAGGGGGCGCGAACCAGGAGACCCAGTACTTC. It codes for CAIGTGGANQETQYF.

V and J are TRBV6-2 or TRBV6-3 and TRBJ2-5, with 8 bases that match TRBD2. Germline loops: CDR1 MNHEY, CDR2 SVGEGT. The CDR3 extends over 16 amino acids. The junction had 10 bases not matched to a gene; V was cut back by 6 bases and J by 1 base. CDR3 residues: CASRRAGDMSQETQYF. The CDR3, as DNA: TGTGCCAGCAGGAGAGCGGGAGACATGTCCCAAGAGACCCAGTACTTC.

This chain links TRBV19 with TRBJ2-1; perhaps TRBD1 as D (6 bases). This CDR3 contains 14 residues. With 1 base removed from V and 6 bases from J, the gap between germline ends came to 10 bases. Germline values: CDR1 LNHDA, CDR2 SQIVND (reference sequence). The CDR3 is CASSIGNRANEQFF. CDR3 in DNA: TGTGCCAGTAGTATAGGCAACAGGGCCAATGAGCAGTTCTTC.

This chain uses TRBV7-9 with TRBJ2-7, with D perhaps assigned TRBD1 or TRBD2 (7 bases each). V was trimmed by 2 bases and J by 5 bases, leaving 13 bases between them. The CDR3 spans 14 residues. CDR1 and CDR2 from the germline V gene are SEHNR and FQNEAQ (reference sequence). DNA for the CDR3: TGTGCCAGCAGCTTATGGGAGGGGGCCCACGAGCAGTACTTC. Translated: CASSLWEGAHEQYF.

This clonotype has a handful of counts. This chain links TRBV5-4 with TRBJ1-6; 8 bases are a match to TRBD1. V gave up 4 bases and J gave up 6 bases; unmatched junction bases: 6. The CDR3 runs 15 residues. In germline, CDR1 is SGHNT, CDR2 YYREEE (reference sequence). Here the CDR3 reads CASSTGQGGNSPLHF. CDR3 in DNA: TGTGCCAGCAGCACCGGACAGGGCGGTAATTCACCCCTCCACTTT.

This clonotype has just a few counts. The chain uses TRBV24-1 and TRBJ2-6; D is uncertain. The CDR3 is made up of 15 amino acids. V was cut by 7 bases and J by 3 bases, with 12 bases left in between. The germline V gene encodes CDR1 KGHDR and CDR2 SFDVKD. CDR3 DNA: TGTGCCACCAGCCTTGGCGGTGGTGGGGCCAACGTCCTGACTTTC. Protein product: CATSLGGGGANVLTF.

The CDR3 protein is CASIPSGEETQYF. The DNA for the CDR3 is TGTGCCAGCATTCCCTCAGGGGAAGAGACCCAGTACTTC. The chain recombines TRBV2 with TRBJ2-5; perhaps TRBD1 as D (6 bases). CDR1 and CDR2 (germline): SNHLY, FYNNEI. V lost 7 bases, J lost 3 bases, and 12 bases lay in between. CDR3 length: 13 amino acids. Looking up the rest from reference TRBV2 and TRBJ2-5 gives the full variable domain: EPEVTQTPSHQVTQMGQEVILRCVPISNHLYFYWYRQILGQKVEFLVSFYNNEISEKSEIFDDQFSVERPDGSNFTLKIRSTKLEDSAMYFCASIPSGEETQYFGPGTRLLVL.

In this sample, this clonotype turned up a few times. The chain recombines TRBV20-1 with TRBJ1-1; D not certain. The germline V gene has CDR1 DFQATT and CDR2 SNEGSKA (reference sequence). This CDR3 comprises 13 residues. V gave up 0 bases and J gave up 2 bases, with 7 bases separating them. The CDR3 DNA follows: TGCAGTGCTAGAGAACACCGCAACACTGAAGCTTTCTTT. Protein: CSAREHRNTEAFF.

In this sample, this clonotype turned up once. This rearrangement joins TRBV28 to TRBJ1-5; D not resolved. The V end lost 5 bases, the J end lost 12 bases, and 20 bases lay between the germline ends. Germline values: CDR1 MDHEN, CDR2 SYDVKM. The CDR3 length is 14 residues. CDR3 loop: CASSGGFYWTYQHF. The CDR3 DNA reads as TGTGCCAGCAGTGGCGGGTTTTACTGGACGTACCAGCATTTT.

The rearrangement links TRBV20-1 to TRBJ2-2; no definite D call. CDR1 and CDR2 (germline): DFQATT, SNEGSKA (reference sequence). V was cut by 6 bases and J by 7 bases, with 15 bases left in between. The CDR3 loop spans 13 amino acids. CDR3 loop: CSAPRSENGELFF. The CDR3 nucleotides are TGCAGTGCCCCGCGCAGTGAGAACGGGGAGCTGTTTTTT.

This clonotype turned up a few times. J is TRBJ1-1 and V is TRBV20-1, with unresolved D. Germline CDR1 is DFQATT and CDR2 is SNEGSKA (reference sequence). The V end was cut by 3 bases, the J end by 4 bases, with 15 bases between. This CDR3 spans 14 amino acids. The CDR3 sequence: CSASPSRGSTEAFF. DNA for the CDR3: TGCAGTGCTAGCCCCAGCCGAGGGAGCACTGAAGCTTTCTTT.

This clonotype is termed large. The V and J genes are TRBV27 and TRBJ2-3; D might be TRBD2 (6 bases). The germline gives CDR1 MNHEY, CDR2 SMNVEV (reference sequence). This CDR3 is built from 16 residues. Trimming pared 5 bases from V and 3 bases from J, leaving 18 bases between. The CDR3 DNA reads TGTGCCAGCAGTATAAGCACAGCGGGCCCGACAGATACGCAGTATTTT. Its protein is CASSISTAGPTDTQYF.

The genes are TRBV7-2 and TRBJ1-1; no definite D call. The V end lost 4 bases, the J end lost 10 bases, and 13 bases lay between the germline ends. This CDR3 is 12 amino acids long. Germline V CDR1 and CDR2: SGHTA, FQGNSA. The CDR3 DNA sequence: TGTGCCAGCAGCTCTACAGTGGCGGGAGCTTTCTTT. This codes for CASSSTVAGAFF.

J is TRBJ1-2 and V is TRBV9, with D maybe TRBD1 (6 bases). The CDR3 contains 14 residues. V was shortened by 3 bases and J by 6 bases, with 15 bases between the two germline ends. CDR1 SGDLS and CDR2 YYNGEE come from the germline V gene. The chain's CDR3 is CASSETGKINGYTF. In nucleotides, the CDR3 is TGTGCCAGCAGCGAAACAGGGAAGATCAATGGCTACACCTTC.

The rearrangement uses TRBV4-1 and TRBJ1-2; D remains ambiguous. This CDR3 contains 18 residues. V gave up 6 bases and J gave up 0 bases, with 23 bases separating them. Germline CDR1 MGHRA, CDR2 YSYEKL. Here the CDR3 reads CASSQRPSPRKTNYGYTF. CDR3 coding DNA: TGCGCCAGCAGTCAACGACCGAGCCCGCGAAAGACTAACTATGGCTACACCTTC.

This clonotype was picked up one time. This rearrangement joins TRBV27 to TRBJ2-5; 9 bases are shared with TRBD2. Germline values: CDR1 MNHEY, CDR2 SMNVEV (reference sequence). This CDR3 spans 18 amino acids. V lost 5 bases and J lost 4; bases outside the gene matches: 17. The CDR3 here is CASSPLLGSGRGGETQYF. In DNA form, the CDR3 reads TGTGCCAGCAGTCCCCTCTTGGGTAGCGGGAGAGGGGGAGAGACCCAGTACTTC.

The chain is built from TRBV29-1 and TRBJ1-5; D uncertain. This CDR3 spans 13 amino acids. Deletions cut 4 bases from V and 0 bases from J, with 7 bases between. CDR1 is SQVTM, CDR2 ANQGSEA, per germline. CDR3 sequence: CSVVDNSNQPQHF. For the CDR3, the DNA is TGCAGCGTTGTTGATAATAGCAATCAGCCCCAGCATTTT. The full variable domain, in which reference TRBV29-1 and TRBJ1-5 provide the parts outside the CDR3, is SAVISQKPSRDICQRGTSLTIQCQVDSQVTMMFWYRQQPGQSLTLIATANQGSEATYESGFVIDKFPISRPNLTFSTLTVSNMSPEDSSIYLCSVVDNSNQPQHFGDGTRLSIL.

For the CDR3, the DNA is TGTGCCAGCAGCCCTACTAGCGGTACCTACAATGAGCAGTTCTTC. Protein product: CASSPTSGTYNEQFF. The chain uses TRBV6-2 or TRBV6-3 and TRBJ2-1; 8 bases are shared with TRBD2. The junction had 6 bases not matched to a gene; V was cut back by 6 bases and J by 2 bases. This CDR3 contains 15 residues. The germline V gene encodes CDR1 MNHEY and CDR2 SVGEGT.

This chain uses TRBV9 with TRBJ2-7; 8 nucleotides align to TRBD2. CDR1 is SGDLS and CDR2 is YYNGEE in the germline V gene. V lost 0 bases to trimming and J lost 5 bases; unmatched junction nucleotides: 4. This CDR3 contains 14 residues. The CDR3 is CASSVESGSHEQYF. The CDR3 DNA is TGTGCCAGCAGCGTAGAGAGCGGGAGCCACGAGCAGTACTTC.

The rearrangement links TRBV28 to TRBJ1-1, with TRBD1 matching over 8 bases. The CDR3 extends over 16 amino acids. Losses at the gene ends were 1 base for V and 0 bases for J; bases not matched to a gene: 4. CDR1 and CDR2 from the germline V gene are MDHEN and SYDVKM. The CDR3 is CASSLYGTGLNTEAFF. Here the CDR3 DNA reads TGTGCCAGCAGTTTATACGGGACAGGATTGAACACTGAAGCTTTCTTT.

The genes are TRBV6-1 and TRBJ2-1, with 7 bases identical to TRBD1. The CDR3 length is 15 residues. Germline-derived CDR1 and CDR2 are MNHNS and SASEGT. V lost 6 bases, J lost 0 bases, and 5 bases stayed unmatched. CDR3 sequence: CASSGQADSYNEQFF. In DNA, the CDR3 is TGTGCCAGCAGCGGACAGGCCGACTCCTACAATGAGCAGTTCTTC.